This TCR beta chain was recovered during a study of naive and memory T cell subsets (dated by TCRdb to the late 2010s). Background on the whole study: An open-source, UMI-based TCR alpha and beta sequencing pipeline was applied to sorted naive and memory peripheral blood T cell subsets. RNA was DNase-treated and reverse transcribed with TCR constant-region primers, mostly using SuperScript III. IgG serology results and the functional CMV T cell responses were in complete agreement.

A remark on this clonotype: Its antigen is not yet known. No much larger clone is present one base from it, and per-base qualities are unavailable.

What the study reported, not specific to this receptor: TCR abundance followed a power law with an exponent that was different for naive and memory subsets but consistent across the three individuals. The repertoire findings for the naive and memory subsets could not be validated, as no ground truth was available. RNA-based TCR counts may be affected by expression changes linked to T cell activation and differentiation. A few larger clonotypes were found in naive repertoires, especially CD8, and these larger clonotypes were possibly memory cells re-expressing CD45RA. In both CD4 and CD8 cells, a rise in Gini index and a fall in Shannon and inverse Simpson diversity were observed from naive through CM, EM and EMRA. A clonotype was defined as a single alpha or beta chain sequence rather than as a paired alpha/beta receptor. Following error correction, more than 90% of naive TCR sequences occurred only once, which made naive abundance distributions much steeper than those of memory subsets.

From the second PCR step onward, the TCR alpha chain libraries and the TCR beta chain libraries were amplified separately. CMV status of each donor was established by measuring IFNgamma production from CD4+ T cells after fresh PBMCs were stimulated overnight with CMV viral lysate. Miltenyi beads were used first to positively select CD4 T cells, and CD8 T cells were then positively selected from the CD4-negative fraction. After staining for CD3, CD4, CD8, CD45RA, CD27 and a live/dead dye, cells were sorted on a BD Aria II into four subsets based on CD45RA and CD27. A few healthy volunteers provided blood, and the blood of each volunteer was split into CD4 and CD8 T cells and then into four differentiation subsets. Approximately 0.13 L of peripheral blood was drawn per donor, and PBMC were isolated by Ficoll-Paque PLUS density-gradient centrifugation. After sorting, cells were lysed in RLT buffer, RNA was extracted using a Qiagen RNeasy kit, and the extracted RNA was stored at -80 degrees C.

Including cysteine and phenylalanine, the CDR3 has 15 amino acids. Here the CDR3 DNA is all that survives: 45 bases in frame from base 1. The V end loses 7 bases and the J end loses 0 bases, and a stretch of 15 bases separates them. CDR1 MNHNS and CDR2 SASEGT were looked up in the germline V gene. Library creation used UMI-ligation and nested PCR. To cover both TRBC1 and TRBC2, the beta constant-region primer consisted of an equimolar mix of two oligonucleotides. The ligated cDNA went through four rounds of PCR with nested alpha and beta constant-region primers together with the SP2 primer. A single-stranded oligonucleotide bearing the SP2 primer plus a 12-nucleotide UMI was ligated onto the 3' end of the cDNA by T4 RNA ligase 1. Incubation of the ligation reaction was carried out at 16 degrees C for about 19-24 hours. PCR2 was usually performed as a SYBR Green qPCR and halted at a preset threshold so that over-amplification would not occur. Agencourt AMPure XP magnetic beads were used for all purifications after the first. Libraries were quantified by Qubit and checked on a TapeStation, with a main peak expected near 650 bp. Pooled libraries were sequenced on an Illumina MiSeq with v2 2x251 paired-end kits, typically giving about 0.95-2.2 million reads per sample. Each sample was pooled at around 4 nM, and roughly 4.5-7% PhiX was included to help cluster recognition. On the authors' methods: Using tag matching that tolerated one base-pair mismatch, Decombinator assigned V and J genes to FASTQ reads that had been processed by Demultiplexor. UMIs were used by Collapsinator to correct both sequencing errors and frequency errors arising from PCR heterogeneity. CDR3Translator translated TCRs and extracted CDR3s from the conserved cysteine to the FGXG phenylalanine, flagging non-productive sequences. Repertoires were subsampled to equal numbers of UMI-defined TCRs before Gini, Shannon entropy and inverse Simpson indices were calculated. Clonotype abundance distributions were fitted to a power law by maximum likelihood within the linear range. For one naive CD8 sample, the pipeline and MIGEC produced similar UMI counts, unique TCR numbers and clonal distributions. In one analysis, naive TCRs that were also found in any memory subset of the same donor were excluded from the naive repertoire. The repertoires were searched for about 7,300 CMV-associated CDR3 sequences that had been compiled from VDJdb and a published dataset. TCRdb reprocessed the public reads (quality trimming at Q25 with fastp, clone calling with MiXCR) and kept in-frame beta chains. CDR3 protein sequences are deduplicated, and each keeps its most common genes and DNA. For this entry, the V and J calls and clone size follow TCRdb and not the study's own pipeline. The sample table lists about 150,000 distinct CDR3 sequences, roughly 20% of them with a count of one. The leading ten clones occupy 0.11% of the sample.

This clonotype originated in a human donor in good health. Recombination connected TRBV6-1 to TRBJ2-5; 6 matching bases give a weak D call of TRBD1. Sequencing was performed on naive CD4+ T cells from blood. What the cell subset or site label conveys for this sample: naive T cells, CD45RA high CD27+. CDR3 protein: CASTRGQGNQETQYF. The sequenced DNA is TGTGCCAGCACCCGCGGGCAGGGGAACCAAGAGACCCAGTACTTC.